A single sample gave rise to the 7 T cell receptor beta chains below, sequenced in a study of shared clonotypes between healthy human individuals. Repertoires were generated with immunoSEQ multiplex PCR, while TCRdb's copy carries only in-frame clones and drops some. Among fewer than 700,000 clones, around 80% were seen once, and the ten largest hold about 12%. What was sequenced was PBMCs. These receptors all stem from a woman aged 40 to 50 in good health. Some clones in this sample may be carry-over from other donors' samples.

The chain has TRBV9 and TRBJ1-4; D call uncertain. Germline lookup yields CDR1 SGDLS and CDR2 YYNGEE. The CDR3 length is 15 residues. V lost 0 bases and J 0 bases, leaving 6 bases between the germline ends. DNA for the CDR3: TGTGCCAGCAGCGTAGGTCACGCAACTAATGAAAAACTGTTTTTT. It codes for CASSVGHATNEKLFF.

With respect to this clone: One base separates it from a far larger clone, so it is likely a read error. J is TRBJ2-1 and V is TRBV28; D not certain. From germline, CDR1 is MDHEN and CDR2 SYDVKM. The V and J ends lost 6 bases and 0 bases respectively, with 6 bases between them. The CDR3 spans 13 residues. The CDR3 DNA sequence: TGTGCCAGCAGCGGAAGCTCCTACAATGAGCAGTTCTTC. Protein product: CASSGSSYNEQFF.

This clone was recorded once. This chain connects TRBV4-1 to TRBJ1-2, with D hard to call. This CDR3 comprises 14 residues. CDR1 and CDR2 from the germline V gene are MGHRA and YSYEKL. V lost 4 bases to trimming and J lost 1 base, with 10 bases between them. CDR3 nucleotides: TGCGCCAGCAGCCGCGGAGACTTTAACTATGGCTACACCTTC. As protein: CASSRGDFNYGYTF.

This clone was seen only a few times. The chain has TRBV19 and TRBJ2-7, with TRBD2 matching over 8 bases. In germline, CDR1 is LNHDA, CDR2 SQIVND (reference sequence). The CDR3 is 16 amino acids. V shed 5 bases, J shed 7 bases, and the junction held 16 bases outside the gene matches. The chain's CDR3 is CASSSKLADTPREQYF. CDR3 coding DNA: TGTGCCAGTAGTTCGAAACTAGCGGACACCCCCCGGGAGCAGTACTTC.

The chain has TRBV6-1 and TRBJ1-1, with D perhaps matching TRBD1 (5 bases). The CDR3 length is 15 residues. The V and J ends lost 0 bases and 0 bases respectively, with 8 bases between them. Germline CDR1 and CDR2: MNHNS and SASEGT. CDR3 DNA sequence: TGTGCCAGCAGTGAAGCGGACACCATGAACACTGAAGCTTTCTTT. Its protein is CASSEADTMNTEAFF.

The sample holds a few counts of this clone. The chain recombines TRBV9 with TRBJ1-1; 9 nucleotides match TRBD1. Looked up from germline, CDR1 is SGDLS and CDR2 is YYNGEE. Trimming removed 0 bases from V and 4 bases from J; junction bases left unmatched: 13. The CDR3 has 18 residues. The CDR3 DNA reads as TGTGCCAGCAGCGTAGGGATGGGACAGGGAGGAATCGGCACTGAAGCTTTCTTT. Its translation: CASSVGMGQGGIGTEAFF.

The gene calls are TRBV19 and TRBJ2-3, with D possibly matching TRBD1 (5 bases). V was trimmed by 7 bases and J by 2 bases, leaving 16 bases between them. Germline V gives CDR1 LNHDA, CDR2 SQIVND (reference sequence). This CDR3 region has 15 residues. CDR3 protein: CASKSGQGLTDTQYF. The CDR3 DNA is TGTGCCAGTAAATCCGGGCAGGGCCTCACAGATACGCAGTATTTT.